There are a few counts of the clone carrying this T cell receptor beta chain. The antigen is unknown. This record belongs to a study of T cells in Graves' hyperthyroidism and ophthalmopathy. RNA transcripts gave rise to amplified TCR beta CDR3 regions. HTBI primers were used for first-round RT-PCR of the TCR CDR3. TCRdb analysed the multiplex PCR reads with MiXCR anew, one entry per CDR3 protein. The sample shows more than 500,000 distinct CDR3 sequences, about 16% of them seen only once. Patients were excluded for uncontrolled infection, other autoimmune disease, pregnancy or lactation. Thyroid ultrasound and orbital computed tomography, with clinical symptoms and serum thyroxine and TRAb, informed diagnoses. Regarding the study as a whole: Ophthalmopathy could be told apart from stable hyperthyroidism with a 13 V-J model. Expanded thyroid clonotypes (above 0.001) were mostly also found in blood.

V shed 5 bases and J 0 bases; nucleotides not matched to a gene: 12. The CDR3 length is 18 residues. CDR1 is MNHEY, CDR2 SVGEGT, per germline. The chain recombines TRBV6-2 or TRBV6-3 with TRBJ1-5; 8 bases are a match to TRBD1. This receptor was identified in a woman between 25 and 40 years old with Graves' ophthalmopathy. The material sequenced was blood. CDR3 sequence reads: CASSRQGLTSYSNQPQHF. The CDR3, as DNA: TGTGCCAGCAGTCGACAGGGGCTGACTTCCTATAGCAATCAGCCCCAGCATTTT.